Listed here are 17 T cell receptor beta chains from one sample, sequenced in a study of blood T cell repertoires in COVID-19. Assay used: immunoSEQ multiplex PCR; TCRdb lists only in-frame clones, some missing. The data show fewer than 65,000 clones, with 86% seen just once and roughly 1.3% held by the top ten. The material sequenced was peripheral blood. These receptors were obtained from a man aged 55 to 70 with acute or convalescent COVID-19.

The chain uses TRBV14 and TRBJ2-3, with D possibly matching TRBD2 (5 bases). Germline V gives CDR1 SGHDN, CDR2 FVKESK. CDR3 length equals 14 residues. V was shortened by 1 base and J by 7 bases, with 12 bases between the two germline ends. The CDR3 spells CASSQVWEQYTQYF. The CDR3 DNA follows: TGTGCCAGCAGCCAAGTGTGGGAGCAATATACGCAGTATTTT.

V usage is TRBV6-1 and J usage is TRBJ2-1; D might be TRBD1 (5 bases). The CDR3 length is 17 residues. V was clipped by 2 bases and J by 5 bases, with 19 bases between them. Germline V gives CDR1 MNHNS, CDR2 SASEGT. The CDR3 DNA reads TGTGCCAGCAGTGAATTTATACGACAGATAGGGGACAATGAGCAGTTCTTC. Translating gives CASSEFIRQIGDNEQFF.

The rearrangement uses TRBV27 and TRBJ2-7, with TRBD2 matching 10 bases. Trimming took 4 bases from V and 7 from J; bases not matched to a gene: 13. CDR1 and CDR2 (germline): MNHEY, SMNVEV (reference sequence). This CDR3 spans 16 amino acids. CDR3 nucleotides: TGTGCCAGCAGTTCCGGGAGGCTAGCGGGAGCTTGGGAGCAGTACTTC. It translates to CASSSGRLAGAWEQYF.

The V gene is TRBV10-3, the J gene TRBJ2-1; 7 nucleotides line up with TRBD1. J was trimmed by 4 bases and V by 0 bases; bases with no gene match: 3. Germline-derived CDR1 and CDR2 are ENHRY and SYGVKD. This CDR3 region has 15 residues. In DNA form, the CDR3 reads TGTGCCATCAGTGAGTCGGCACAGGGGTACAATGAGCAGTTCTTC. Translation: CAISESAQGYNEQFF.

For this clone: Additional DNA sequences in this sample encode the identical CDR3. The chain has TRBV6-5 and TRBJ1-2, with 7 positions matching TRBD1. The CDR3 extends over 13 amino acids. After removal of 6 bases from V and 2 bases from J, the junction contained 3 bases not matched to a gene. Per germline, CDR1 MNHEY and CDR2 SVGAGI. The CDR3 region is CASSLGQNYGYTF. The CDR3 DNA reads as TGTGCCAGCAGCCTGGGACAGAACTATGGCTACACCTTC.

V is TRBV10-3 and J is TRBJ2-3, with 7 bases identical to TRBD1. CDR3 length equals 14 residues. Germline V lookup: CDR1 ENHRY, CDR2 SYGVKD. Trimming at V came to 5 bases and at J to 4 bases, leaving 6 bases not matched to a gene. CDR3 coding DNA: TGTGCCATCAGTACCCCAACAGGGGCAGATACGCAGTATTTT. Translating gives CAISTPTGADTQYF.

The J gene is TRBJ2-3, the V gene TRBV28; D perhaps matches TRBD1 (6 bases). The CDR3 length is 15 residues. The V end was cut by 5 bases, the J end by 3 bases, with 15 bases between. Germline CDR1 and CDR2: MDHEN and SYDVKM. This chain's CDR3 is CASSDPGQLTDTQYF. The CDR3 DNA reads TGTGCCAGCAGTGACCCCGGACAGTTAACAGATACGCAGTATTTT.

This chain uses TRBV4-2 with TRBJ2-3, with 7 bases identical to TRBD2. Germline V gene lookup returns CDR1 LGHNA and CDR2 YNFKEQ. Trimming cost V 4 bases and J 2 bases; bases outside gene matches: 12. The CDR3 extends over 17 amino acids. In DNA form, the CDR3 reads TGTGCCAGCAGCCCAACACAGGCTAGCGGATTCACAGATACGCAGTATTTT. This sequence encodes CASSPTQASGFTDTQYF.

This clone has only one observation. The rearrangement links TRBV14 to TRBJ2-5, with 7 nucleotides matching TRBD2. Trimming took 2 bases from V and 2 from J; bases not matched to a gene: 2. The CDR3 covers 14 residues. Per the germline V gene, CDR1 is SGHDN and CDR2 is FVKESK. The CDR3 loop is CASSQRGGQETQYF. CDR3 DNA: TGTGCCAGCAGCCAACGCGGGGGTCAAGAGACCCAGTACTTC. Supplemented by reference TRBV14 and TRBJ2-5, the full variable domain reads EAGVTQFPSHSVIEKGQTVTLRCDPISGHDNLYWYRRVMGKEIKFLLHFVKESKQDESGMPNNRFLAERTGGTYSTLKVQPAELEDSGVYFCASSQRGGQETQYFGPGTRLLVL.

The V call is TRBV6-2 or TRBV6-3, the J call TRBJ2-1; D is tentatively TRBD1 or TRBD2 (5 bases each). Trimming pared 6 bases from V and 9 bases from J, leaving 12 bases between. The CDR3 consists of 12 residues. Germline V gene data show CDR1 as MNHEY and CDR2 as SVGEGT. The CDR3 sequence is CASSPGPGEQFF. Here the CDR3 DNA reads TGTGCCAGCAGCCCGGGGCCCGGTGAGCAGTTCTTC.

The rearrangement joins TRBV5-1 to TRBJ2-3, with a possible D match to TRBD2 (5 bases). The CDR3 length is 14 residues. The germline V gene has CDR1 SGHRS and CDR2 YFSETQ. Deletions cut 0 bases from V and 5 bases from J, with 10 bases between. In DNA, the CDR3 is TGCGCCAGCAGCTTGGAAACTAGTGGAGATACGCAGTATTTT. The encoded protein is CASSLETSGDTQYF.

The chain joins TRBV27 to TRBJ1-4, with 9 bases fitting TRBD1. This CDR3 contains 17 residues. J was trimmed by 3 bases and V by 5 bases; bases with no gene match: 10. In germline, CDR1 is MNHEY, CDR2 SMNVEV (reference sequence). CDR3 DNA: TGTGCCAGCAGTCCACTCTACACAGGGGGCGCTAATGAAAAACTGTTTTTT. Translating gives CASSPLYTGGANEKLFF.

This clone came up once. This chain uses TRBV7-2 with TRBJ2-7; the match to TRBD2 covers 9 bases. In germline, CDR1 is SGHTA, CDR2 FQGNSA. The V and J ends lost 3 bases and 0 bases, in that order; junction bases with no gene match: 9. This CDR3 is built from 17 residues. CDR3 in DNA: TGTGCCAGCAGCTTGCTAACCAGCGGGGGGTTCTCCTACGAGCAGTACTTC. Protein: CASSLLTSGGFSYEQYF.

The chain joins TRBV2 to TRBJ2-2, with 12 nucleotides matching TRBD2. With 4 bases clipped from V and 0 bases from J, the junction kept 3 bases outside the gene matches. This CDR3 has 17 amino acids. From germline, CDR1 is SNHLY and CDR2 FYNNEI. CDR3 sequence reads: CASSAGLAGTNTGELFF. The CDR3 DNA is TGTGCCAGCAGTGCAGGACTAGCGGGAACGAACACCGGGGAGCTGTTTTTT.

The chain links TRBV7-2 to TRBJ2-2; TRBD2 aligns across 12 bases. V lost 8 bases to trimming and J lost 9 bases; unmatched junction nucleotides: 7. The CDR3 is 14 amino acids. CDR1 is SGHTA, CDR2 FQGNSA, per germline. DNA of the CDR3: TGTGCCAGCCGCGGGACTAGCGGGCCTCGGGAGCTGTTTTTT. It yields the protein CASRGTSGPRELFF.

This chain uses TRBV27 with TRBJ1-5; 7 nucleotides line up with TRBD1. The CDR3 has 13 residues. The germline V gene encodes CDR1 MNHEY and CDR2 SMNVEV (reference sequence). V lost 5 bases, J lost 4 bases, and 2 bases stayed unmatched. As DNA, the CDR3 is TGTGCCAGCAGTAACAGGGGTAATCAGCCCCAGCATTTT. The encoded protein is CASSNRGNQPQHF.

The CDR3: CASSQDRTGTDGYTF. The CDR3 coding sequence is TGTGCCAGCAGCCAAGATAGGACAGGGACGGACGGCTACACCTTC. V gene TRBV4-2 combines with J gene TRBJ1-2, with 8 bases lining up with TRBD1. The CDR3 has 15 amino acids. The J segment lost 8 bases and the V segment lost 0 bases, leaving 8 bases of the junction unmatched. The germline CDR1 and CDR2 sequences are LGHNA and YNFKEQ.